This T cell receptor (beta chain) stems from a study of blood T cell repertoires in COVID-19. The overall study: From the United States, Italy and Spain came samples of acute and convalescent COVID-19. PBMCs, B-cell-depleted T cells, or T cells were the source of the cDNA or gDNA that made up the material.

Produced via immunoSEQ multiplex PCR; TCRdb's table is partial and in-frame only. Of 110,000 to 150,000 clones in the sample, about 79% were seen once. CDR1 and CDR2 from the germline V gene are MGHDK and SYGVNS. CDR3 length: 17 residues. Trimming shortened V by 4 bases and J by 2 bases, and 18 bases separated the two germline ends. This TCR derives from a man between 60 and 70 years old with active or convalescent COVID-19. This chain uses TRBV25-1 with TRBJ2-1; tentative D call: TRBD1 (6 bases). The sequenced material came from peripheral blood. In DNA form, the CDR3 reads TGTGCCAGCAGTGCCAGTGCAGGGGCATCGCCCTACAATGAGCAGTTCTTC. Translating gives CASSASAGASPYNEQFF.